This T cell receptor beta chain was identified in a study of blood T cells in healthy people across ages. Alongside a J-beta primer mix, a sample-barcoded 5' primer served in a second PCR lasting about 6 to 12 cycles. TCRdb fed the 5' RACE reads into MiXCR, producing one record per CDR3 protein. Of roughly 800,000 distinct CDR3 sequences in the sample, around 25% are singletons; the top ten hold under 10%. For every donor, a draw yielded approximately 9.8 milliliters of peripheral blood. The germline V gene encodes CDR1 SGHNT and CDR2 YENEEA. V trimming: 5 bases; J trimming: 6 bases; junction bases outside the gene matches: 11. The CDR3 sequence is 15 residues long. In addition, the sample was reused for a study of T cells of mothers and their children. That paper notes: Related mother-child pairs showed slightly higher but non-significant overlap than unrelated pairs.

The TCR comes from a boy younger than 18 in good health. Sample: blood. J is TRBJ1-1 and V is TRBV11-3; 8 nucleotides agree with TRBD1. CDR3 in amino acids: CASSTATGVAAEAFF. The CDR3, as DNA: TGTGCCAGCAGCACCGCGACAGGGGTGGCCGCTGAAGCTTTCTTT.